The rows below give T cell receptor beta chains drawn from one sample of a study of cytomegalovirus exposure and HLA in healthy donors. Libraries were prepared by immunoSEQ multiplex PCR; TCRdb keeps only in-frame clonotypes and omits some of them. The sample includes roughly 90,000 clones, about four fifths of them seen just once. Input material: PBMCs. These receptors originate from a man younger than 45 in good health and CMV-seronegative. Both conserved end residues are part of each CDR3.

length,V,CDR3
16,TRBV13,CASSVQTEFLNQPQHF
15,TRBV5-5,CASSTQGSYQETQYF
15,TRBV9,CASSVGTGAIYEQYF
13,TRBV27,CASSDSLSWGYTF
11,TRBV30,CAWNSAHEQYF
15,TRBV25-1,CASSEASGAYYEQYF
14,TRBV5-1,CASSLDSEGLEQCF
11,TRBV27,CATLRNTEAFF
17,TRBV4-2,CASSQAETSGRIGEQYF
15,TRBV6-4,CASRLNCGSTDTQYF
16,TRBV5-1,CASSLELGQGYNEQFF
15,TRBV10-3,CAISESSPGNAEAFF
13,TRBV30,CAWSLGGQETQYF
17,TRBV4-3,CASSQDFSGAAYNEQFF
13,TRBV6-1,CASWDRSYNEQFF
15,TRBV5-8,CASSRSGTGRNTIYF
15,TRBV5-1,CASSPKPGGSYEQYF
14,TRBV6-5,CASSYGTGTYEQYF
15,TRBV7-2,CASSLVLLAGVEQYF
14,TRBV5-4,CASNTQVGYNEQFF
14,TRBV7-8,CASSSLGASNIQYF
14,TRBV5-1,CASSYEAGGKGYTF
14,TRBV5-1,CASSLIGTGEKLFF
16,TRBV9,CASSPGRGNLNTEAFF
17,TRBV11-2,CASSSYTGGSGANVLTF
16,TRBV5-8,CASSLEGTADTDTQYF
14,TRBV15,CATSRVGQVYEQYF
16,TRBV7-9,CASSFHTGSRRLLQHF
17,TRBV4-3,CASSQFPPDSSTDTQYF
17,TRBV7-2,CASSFSAGTGGRETQYF
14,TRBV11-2,CASSARDRGTEAFF
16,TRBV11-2,CASSLRLAGSYNEQFF
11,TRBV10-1,CASGSTDTQYF
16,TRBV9,CASSVGVSGGVAAQYF
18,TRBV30,CAWSVDRTGFYSNQPQHF
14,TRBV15,CATLAGTGNQPQHF
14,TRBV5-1,CASSSGQGIWEQYF